This T cell receptor beta chain appears in the sequencing data of a study of blood T cells in healthy people across ages. Combining a sample-barcoded 5' primer with a J-beta primer mix, a second PCR ran for about 6 to 11 cycles. A single record per CDR3 protein comes from TCRdb applying MiXCR to the 5' RACE reads. The repertoire consists of some 560,000 distinct CDR3 sequences, with about a quarter occurring once and the leading ten covering 3% to 4%. Germline V CDR1 and CDR2: LGHNA, YSLEER. The CDR3 is made up of 17 amino acids. This clonotype was detected a few times. Its ends do not fully match the called genes, so a read error is possible. These data also featured in a second study, about T cells of mothers and their children.

This receptor was taken from a boy between 2 and 10 years old in good health. The J gene is TRBJ2-7, the V gene TRBV4-3, with 11 bases matching TRBD2. Sequenced input: blood. DNA for the CDR3: TGCGCCAGCAGCCAAGATATAGCGGGAGGGTACTCCCACGAGCAGTACTTC. It specifies CASSQDIAGGYSHEQYF.